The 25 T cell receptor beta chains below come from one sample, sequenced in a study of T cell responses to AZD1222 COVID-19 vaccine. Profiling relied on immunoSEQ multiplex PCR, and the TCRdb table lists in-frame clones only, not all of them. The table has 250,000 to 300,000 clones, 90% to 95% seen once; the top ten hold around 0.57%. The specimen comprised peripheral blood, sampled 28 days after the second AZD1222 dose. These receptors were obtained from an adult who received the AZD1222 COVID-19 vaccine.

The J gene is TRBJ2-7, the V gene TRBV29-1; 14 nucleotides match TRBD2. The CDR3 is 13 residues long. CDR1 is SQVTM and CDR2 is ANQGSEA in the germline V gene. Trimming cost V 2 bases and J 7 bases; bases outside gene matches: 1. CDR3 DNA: TGCAGCGTTGAACGACTAGCGGGGGGGGAGCAGTACTTC. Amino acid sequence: CSVERLAGGEQYF.

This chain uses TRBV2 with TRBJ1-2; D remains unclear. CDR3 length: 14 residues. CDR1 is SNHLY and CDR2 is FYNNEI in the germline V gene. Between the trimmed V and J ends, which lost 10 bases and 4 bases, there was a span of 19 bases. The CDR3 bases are TGTGCCACCTCAGGCAGCCACGCAGGCTATGGCTACACCTTC. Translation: CATSGSHAGYGYTF.

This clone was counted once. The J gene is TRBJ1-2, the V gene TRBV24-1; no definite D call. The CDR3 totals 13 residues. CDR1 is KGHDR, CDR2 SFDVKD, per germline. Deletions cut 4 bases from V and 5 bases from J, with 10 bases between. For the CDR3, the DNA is TGTGCCACCAGTGAAAAGGCGGGGTATGGCTACACCTTC. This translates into CATSEKAGYGYTF.

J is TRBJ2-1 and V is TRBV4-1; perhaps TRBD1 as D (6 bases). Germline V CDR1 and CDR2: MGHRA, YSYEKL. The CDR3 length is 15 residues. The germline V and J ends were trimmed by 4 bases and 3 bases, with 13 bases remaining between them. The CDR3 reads CASSRSGQLYNEQFF. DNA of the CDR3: TGCGCCAGCAGCCGATCAGGACAGCTCTACAATGAGCAGTTCTTC.

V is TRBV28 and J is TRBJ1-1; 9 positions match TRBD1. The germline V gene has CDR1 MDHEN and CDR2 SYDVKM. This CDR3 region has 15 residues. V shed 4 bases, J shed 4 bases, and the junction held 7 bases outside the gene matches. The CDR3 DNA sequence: TGTGCCAGCAGTTCTTCCCAGACAGGGGGCACTGAAGCTTTCTTT. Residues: CASSSSQTGGTEAFF.

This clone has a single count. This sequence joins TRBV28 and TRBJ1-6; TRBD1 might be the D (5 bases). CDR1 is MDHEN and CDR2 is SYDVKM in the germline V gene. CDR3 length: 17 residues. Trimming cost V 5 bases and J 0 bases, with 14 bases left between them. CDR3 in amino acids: CASSPGHYSSYNSPLHF. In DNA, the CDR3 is TGTGCCAGCAGTCCAGGACATTACAGCTCCTATAATTCACCCCTCCACTTT.

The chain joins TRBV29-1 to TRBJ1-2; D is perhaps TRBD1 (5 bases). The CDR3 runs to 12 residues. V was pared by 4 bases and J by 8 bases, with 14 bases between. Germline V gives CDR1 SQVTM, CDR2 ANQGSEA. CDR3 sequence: CSVGEGLGGYTF. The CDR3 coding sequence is TGCAGCGTTGGAGAGGGGCTAGGGGGCTACACCTTC.

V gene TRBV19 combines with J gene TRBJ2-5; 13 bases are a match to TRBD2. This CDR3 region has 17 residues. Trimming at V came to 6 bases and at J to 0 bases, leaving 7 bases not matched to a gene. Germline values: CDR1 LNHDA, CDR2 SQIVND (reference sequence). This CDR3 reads CASSVPGLAGYQETQYF. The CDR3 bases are TGTGCCAGTAGCGTTCCGGGACTAGCGGGGTACCAAGAGACCCAGTACTTC.

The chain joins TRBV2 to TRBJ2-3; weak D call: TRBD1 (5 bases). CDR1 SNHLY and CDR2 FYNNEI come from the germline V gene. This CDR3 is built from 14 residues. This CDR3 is CAARQGESTDTQYF. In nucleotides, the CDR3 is TGTGCTGCGAGGCAGGGTGAAAGCACAGATACGCAGTATTTT.

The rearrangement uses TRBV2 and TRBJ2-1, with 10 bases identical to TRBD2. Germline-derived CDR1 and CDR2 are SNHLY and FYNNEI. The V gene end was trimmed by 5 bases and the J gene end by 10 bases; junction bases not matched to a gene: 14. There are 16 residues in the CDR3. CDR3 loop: CASSLPSGGAFQEQFF. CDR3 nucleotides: TGTGCCAGCAGTCTACCGAGCGGGGGGGCCTTCCAAGAGCAGTTCTTC.

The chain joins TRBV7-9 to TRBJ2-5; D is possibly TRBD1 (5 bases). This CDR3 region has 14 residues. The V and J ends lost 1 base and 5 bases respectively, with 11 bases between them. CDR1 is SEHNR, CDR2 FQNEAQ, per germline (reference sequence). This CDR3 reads CASSLGGLGETQYF. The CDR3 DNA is TGTGCCAGCAGCTTAGGGGGCTTGGGGGAGACCCAGTACTTC.

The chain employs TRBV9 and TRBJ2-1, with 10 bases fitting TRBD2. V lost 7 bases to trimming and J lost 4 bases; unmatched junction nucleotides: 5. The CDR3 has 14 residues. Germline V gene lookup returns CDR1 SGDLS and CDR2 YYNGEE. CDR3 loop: CASAATSGYNEQFF. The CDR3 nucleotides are TGTGCCAGCGCGGCGACTAGCGGGTACAATGAGCAGTTCTTC. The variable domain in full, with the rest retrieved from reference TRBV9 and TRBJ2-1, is DSGVTQTPKHLITATGQRVTLRCSPRSGDLSVYWYQQSLDQGLQFLIQYYNGEERAKGNILERFSAQQFPDLHSELNLSSLELGDSALYFCASAATSGYNEQFFGPGTRLTVL.

CDR3 sequence: CASSLLAGTDHNSPLHF. The CDR3 bases are TGTGCCAGCAGCTTATTGGCTGGGACAGATCATAATTCACCCCTCCACTTT. The V call is TRBV7-6, the J call TRBJ1-6; 7 bases are shared with TRBD1. With 2 bases clipped from V and 5 bases from J, the junction kept 9 bases outside the gene matches. The CDR3 runs 17 residues. Germline V gene lookup returns CDR1 SGHVS and CDR2 FNYEAQ. Full variable domain (rest looked up from reference TRBV7-6 and TRBJ1-6): GAGVSQSPRYKVTKRGQDVALRCDPISGHVSLYWYRQALGQGPEFLTYFNYEAQQDKSGLPNDRFSAERPEGSISTLTIQRTEQRDSAMYRCASSLLAGTDHNSPLHFGNGTRLTVT.

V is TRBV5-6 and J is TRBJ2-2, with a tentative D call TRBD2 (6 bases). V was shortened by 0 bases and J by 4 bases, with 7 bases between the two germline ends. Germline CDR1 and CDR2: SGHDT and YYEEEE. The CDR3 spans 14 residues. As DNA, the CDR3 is TGTGCCAGCAGCTTGGCCGGGGGCACCGGGGAGCTGTTTTTT. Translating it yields CASSLAGGTGELFF.

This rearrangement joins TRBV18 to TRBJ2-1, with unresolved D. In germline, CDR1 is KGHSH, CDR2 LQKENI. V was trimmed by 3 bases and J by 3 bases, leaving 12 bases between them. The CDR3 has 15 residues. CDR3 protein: CASSPLSLSYNEQFF. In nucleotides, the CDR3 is TGTGCCAGCTCACCCCTATCGTTAAGCTACAATGAGCAGTTCTTC.

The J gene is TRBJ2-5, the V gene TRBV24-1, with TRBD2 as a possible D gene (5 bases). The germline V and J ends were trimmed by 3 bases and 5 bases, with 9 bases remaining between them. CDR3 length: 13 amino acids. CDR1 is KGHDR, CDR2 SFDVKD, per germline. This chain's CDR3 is CATSDDRGETQYF. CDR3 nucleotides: TGTGCCACCAGTGATGATAGAGGGGAGACCCAGTACTTC.

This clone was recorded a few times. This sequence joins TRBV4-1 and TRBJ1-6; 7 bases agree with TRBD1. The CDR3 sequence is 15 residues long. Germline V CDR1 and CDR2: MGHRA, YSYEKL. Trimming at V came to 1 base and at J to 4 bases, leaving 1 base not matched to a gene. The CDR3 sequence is CASSQGTGYNSPLHF. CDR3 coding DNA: TGCGCCAGCAGCCAAGGGACAGGTTATAATTCACCCCTCCACTTT.

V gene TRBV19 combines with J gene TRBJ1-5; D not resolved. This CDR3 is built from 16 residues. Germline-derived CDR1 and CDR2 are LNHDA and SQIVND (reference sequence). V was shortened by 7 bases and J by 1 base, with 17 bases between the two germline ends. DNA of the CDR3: TGTGCCAGTACCCACCGATCGTGGCAGAGCAATCAGCCCCAGCATTTT. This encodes CASTHRSWQSNQPQHF.

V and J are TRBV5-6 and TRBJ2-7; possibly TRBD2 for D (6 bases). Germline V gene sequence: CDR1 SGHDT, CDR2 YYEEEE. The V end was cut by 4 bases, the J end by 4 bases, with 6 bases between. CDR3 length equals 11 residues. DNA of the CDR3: TGTGCCAGCAGCCGGGAGTACGAGCAGTACTTC. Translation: CASSREYEQYF.

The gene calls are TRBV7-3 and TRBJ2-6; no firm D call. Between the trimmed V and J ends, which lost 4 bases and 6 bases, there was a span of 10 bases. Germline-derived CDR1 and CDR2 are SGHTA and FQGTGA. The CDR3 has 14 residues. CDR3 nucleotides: TGTGCCAGCAGCTCCCCAGACCAGGCCAACGTCCTGACTTTC. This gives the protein CASSSPDQANVLTF.

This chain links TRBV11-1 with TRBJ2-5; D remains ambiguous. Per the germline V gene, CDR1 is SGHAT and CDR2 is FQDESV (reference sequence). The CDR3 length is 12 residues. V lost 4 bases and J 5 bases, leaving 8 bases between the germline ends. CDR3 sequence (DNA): TGTGCCAGCAGCTCCGGGCGGGAGACCCAGTACTTC. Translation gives CASSSGRETQYF.

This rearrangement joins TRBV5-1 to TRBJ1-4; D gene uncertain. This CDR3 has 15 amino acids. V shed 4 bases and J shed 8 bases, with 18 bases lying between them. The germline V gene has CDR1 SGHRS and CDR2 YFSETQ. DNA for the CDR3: TGCGCCAGCAGCCCGGACTTTTCCCCTGGGGAAAAACTGTTTTTT. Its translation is CASSPDFSPGEKLFF.

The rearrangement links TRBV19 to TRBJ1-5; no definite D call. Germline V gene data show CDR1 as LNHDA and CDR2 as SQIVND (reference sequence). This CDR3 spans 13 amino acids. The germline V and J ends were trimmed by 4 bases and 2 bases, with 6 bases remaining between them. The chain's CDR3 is CASSTQGNQPQHF. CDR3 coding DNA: TGTGCCAGTAGTACCCAGGGCAATCAGCCCCAGCATTTT.

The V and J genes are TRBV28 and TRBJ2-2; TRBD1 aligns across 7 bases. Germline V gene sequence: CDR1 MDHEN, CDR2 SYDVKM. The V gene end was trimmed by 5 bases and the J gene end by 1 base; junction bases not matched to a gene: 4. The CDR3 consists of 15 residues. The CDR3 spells CASSAWDRNTGELFF. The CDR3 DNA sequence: TGTGCCAGCAGTGCATGGGACAGGAACACCGGGGAGCTGTTTTTT. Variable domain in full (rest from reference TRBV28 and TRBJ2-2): DVKVTQSSRYLVKRTGEKVFLECVQDMDHENMFWYRQDPGLGLRLIYFSYDVKMKEKGDIPEGYSVSREKKERFSLILESASTNQTSMYLCASSAWDRNTGELFFGEGSRLTVL.

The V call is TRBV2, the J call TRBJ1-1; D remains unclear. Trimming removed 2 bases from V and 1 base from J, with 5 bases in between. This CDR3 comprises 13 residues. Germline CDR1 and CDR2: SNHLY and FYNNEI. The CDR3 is CASSEIKNTEAFF. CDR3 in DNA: TGTGCCAGCAGTGAAATCAAGAACACTGAAGCTTTCTTT.